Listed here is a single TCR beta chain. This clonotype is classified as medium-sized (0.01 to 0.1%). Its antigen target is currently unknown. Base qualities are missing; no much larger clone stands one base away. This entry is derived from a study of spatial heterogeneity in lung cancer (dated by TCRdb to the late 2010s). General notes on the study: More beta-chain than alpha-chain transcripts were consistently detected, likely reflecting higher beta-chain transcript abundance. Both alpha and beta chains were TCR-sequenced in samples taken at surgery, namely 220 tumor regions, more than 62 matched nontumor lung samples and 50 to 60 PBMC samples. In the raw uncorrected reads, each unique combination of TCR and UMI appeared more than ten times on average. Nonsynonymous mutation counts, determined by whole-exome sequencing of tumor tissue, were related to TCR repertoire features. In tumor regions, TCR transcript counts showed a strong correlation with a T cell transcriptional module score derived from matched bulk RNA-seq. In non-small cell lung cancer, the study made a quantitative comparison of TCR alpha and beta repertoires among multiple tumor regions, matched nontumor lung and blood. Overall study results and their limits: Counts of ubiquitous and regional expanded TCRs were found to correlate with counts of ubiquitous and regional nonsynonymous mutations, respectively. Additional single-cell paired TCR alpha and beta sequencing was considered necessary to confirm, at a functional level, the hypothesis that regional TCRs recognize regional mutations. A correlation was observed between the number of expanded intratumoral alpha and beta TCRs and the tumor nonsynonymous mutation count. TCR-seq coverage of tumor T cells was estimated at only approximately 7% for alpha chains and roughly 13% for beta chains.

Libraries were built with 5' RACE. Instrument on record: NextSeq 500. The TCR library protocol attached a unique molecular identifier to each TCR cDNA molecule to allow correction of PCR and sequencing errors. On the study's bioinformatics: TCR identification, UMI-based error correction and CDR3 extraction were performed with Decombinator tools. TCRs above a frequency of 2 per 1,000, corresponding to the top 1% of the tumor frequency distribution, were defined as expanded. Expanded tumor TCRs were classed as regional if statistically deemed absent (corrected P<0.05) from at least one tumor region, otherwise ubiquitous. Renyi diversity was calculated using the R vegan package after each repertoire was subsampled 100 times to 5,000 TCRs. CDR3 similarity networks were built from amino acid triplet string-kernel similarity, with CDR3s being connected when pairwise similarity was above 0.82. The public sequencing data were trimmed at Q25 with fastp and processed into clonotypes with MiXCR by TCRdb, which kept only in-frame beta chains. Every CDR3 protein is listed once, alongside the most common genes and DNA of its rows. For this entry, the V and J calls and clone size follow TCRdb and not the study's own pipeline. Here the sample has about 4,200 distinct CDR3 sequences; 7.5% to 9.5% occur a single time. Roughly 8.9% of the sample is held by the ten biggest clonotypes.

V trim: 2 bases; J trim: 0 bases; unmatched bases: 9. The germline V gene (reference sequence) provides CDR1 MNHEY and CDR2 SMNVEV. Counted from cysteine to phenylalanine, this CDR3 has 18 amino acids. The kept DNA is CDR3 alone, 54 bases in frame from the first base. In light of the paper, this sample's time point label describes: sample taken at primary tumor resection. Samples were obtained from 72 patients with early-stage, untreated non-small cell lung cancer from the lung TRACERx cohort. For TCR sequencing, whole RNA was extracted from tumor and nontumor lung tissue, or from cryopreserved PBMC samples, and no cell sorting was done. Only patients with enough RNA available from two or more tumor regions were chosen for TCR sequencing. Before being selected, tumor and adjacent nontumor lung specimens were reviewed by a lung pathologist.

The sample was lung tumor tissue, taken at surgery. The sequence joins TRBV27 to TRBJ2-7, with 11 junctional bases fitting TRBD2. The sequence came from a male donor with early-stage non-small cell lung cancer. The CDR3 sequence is CASSLNHPSGRSSYEQYF. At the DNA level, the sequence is TGTGCCAGCAGTTTAAACCACCCTAGCGGGAGGAGCTCCTACGAGCAGTACTTC.